This TCR beta chain was observed in a study of memory CD4+ T cells and cytomegalovirus serostatus (dated by TCRdb to between 2019 and 2020). A note on the overall study: The cohort included around 35 healthy adults from Belgium, of whom 9 were CMV seropositive and 24 were CMV seronegative. CD4+ memory TCRbeta repertoires of a Belgian cohort with known cytomegalovirus serostatus were sequenced in order to replicate a published TCR-based CMV serostatus classifier. Paper-wide results and their limitations: The results were interpreted as suggesting that the CMV-associated TCR signature is mostly present in the CD4+ memory repertoire. CMV serostatus prediction reached a median bootstrapped AUC of roughly 0.95 with the original framework and 0.85 to 0.91 with a US-trained random forest. Only CD4+CD45RO+ memory cells were sequenced, in contrast to the original study, in which naive and memory CD4+ and CD8+ populations were covered. The original-framework classifier achieved a median bootstrapped AUC of about 0.94 with a 95% CI of 0.76-1.00 on the Belgian cohort. Of around 150 previously reported CMV-associated TCRbeta sequences, about 72 appeared in the CD4+ memory repertoires, each in one to five individuals.

In regard to this clone: It has no known antigen specificity. No quality values exist for individual bases; no much larger clone is one base distant.

A FACSAria II was used to sort memory CD4+ T cells, defined as single viable CD3+CD4+CD8-CD45RO+ cells. CMV serostatus was determined using a Roche Elecsys assay that detects serum IgG against CMV pp150, pp28, p38 and p52. After the samples were thawed, total CD4+ T cells were enriched through positive selection using CD4 magnetic microbeads. Samples originated from another study that specifically interrogated the CD4+ T cell memory repertoire. Peripheral blood mononuclear cells were isolated and cryopreserved according to standard operating procedures, and serum was stored at -80 degrees C. The staining relied on CD3-PerCP (BW264/56), CD4-APC (RPA-T4), CD45RO-PE (UCHT1) and CD8-Pacific Orange (3B5) antibodies, and Sytox blue was used to exclude non-viable cells. As encoded in the germline V gene (reference sequence), CDR1 is SEHNR while CDR2 is FQNEAQ. The CDR3 covers 14 residues, taking in both the cysteine and the phenylalanine. The retained sequence is limited to the CDR3, 42 bases, with the frame set at the first base. After removal of 2 bases from V and 4 bases from J, the junction retains 4 bases not matched to a gene.

Genomic DNA was extracted from sorted cells with the Quick-DNA Microprep Kit. Amplification of TCRbeta DNA was done with the immunoSEQ hsTCRbeta kit, following the protocol from the manufacturer. An Illumina MiSeq instrument was used to sequence the TCRbeta libraries. Under the source paper's analysis protocol: After out-of-frame sequences were removed, 2.4 million or so distinct TCRbeta sequences remained, averaging about 67,000 per individual. Each individual was scored using the number of around 180 previously reported CMV-associated TCRbeta sequences that the individual carried and the total number of productive distinct TCRbeta sequences. A beta-binomial model was reimplemented in Python, and scikit-learn random forests with default parameters were trained on data from the US cohort. Classifier performance on the Belgian cohort was summarized as median AUC with percentile confidence intervals over 10,000 bootstrap iterations. Imported from immuneACCESS, the table was reduced by TCRdb to in-frame sequences with V and J called. These copies leave out some clones; in studies compared against another copy, an unresolved V gene accounts for under half, and the cause of the remainder is not known. Clone size and the V and J calls come from that table; the DNA yielded D and trimming. Here the sample has around 44,000 clones; approximately 84% occur a single time. The ten largest clones add up to roughly 0.5% of the sample.

Sequencing was performed on memory CD4+ T cells from blood. The chain links TRBV7-9 with TRBJ2-5, and 7 bases in between align with TRBD2. This TCR was recovered from an adult in good health and CMV-seronegative. The CDR3 region has the sequence CASSLSGRGETQYF. The DNA sequence reads TGTGCCAGCAGCTTATCAGGGAGGGGAGAGACCCAGTACTTC.